These 27 T cell receptor beta chains were sequenced from one sample in a study of B cell selection in AIRE deficiency. Data came from immunoSEQ multiplex PCR; TCRdb stores just in-frame clones and leaves some out. The sample yields some 24,000 clones, 95% to 97% seen once. Sorting defined conventional CD4 T cells as CD4+CD127+. The sequenced sample consisted of conventional CD4+ T cells sorted from PBMCs. The receptor set was obtained from a human donor with AIRE deficiency.

The chain recombines TRBV28 with TRBJ2-7; possible D gene TRBD2, 6 bases. Trimming took off 5 bases at V and 7 bases at J, with 24 bases between the two ends. Per the germline V gene, CDR1 is MDHEN and CDR2 is SYDVKM. The CDR3 extends over 16 amino acids. CDR3 sequence (DNA): TGTGCCAGCAGTGCTTTGGACCGGAGGGACCCGGGGGAGCAGTACTTC. Its translation is CASSALDRRDPGEQYF.

The gene calls are TRBV6-5 and TRBJ1-1, with D maybe TRBD1 (6 bases). The CDR3 spans 13 residues. Germline V gives CDR1 MNHEY, CDR2 SVGAGI. V lost 5 bases and J lost 3, with 10 bases in between. The CDR3: CASSRTGYTEAFF. The DNA for the CDR3 is TGTGCCAGCAGTCGCACAGGGTACACTGAAGCTTTCTTT.

This clone was detected once. The chain has TRBV29-1 and TRBJ1-4; D gene unclear. Between the trimmed V and J ends, which lost 7 bases and 0 bases, there was a span of 12 bases. CDR3 length: 14 amino acids. Germline loops: CDR1 SQVTM, CDR2 ANQGSEA. CDR3 coding DNA: TGCAGCGGCCTTGACTCAGCAACTAATGAAAAACTGTTTTTT. It specifies CSGLDSATNEKLFF. Filled out from reference TRBV29-1 and TRBJ1-4, the complete variable domain reads SAVISQKPSRDICQRGTSLTIQCQVDSQVTMMFWYRQQPGQSLTLIATANQGSEATYESGFVIDKFPISRPNLTFSTLTVSNMSPEDSSIYLCSGLDSATNEKLFFGSGTQLSVL.

This chain connects TRBV6-4 to TRBJ2-3; D possibly uses TRBD1 or TRBD2 (5 bases each). This CDR3 has 15 amino acids. Trimming took off 3 bases at V and 1 base at J, with 11 bases between the two ends. Germline-derived CDR1 and CDR2 are MRHNA and SNTAGT. CDR3 residues: CASSEGLGGTDTQYF. CDR3 DNA sequence: TGTGCCAGCAGTGAGGGGCTGGGGGGCACAGATACGCAGTATTTT.

The chain carries TRBV2 and TRBJ1-6; D not resolved. Germline CDR1 SNHLY, CDR2 FYNNEI. Trimming took off 3 bases at V and 4 bases at J, with 7 bases between the two ends. CDR3 length: 14 amino acids. In DNA form, the CDR3 reads TGTGCCAGCAGTGACTCCATATATAATTCACCCCTCCACTTT. This sequence encodes CASSDSIYNSPLHF.

This sequence joins TRBV7-2 and TRBJ2-7; TRBD1 aligns across 11 bases. Trimming at V came to 2 bases and at J to 3 bases, leaving 9 bases not matched to a gene. The CDR3 length is 17 residues. Per the germline V gene, CDR1 is SGHTA and CDR2 is FQGNSA. In nucleotides, the CDR3 is TGTGCCAGCAGCTTAAATGGACAGGGGGCCACCCTCTACGAGCAGTACTTC. Its translation is CASSLNGQGATLYEQYF.

J is TRBJ1-3 and V is TRBV6-6; D call uncertain. This CDR3 is built from 15 residues. CDR1 MNHNY and CDR2 SVGAGI come from the germline V gene (reference sequence). V was shortened by 5 bases and J by 3 bases, with 14 bases between the two germline ends. The CDR3 is CASSRTSGLGNTIYF. CDR3 nucleotides: TGTGCCAGCAGTCGGACCTCCGGGCTTGGAAACACCATATATTTT.

In this sample, this clone turned up once. The V gene is TRBV5-1, the J gene TRBJ1-2, with D unclear. Trimming took off 4 bases at V and 8 bases at J, with 18 bases between the two ends. The germline CDR1 and CDR2 sequences are SGHRS and YFSETQ. The CDR3 covers 14 residues. CDR3 protein: CASSREGLGEGYTF. The DNA for the CDR3 is TGCGCCAGCAGCCGGGAAGGGTTGGGAGAAGGCTACACCTTC.

The J gene is TRBJ2-7, the V gene TRBV18; D is undetermined. In germline, CDR1 is KGHSH, CDR2 LQKENI. CDR3 length: 14 residues. The V end lost 1 base, the J end lost 3 bases, and 10 bases lay between the germline ends. The CDR3 spells CASSPLGPLYEQYF. CDR3 DNA: TGTGCCAGCTCACCACTAGGACCTCTCTACGAGCAGTACTTC.

The V call is TRBV5-4, the J call TRBJ1-4; D unresolved. The CDR3 extends over 14 amino acids. Trimming took off 0 bases at V and 3 bases at J, with 6 bases between the two ends. Germline-derived CDR1 and CDR2 are SGHNT and YYREEE (reference sequence). CDR3 bases: TGTGCCAGCAGCTTGGGGGGAGCTAATGAAAAACTGTTTTTT. Residues: CASSLGGANEKLFF.

The chain couples TRBV27 to TRBJ1-4, with unresolved D. From germline, CDR1 is MNHEY and CDR2 SMNVEV (reference sequence). This CDR3 has 15 residues. The V end lost 6 bases, the J end lost 6 bases, and 17 bases lay between the germline ends. The CDR3 here is CASSLQWAIDEKLFF. Written as DNA, the CDR3 is TGTGCCAGCAGCCTGCAATGGGCAATCGATGAAAAACTGTTTTTT.

The sample holds one count of this clone. The V call is TRBV30, the J call TRBJ2-1; 7 positions match TRBD1. Germline loops: CDR1 GTSNPN, CDR2 SVGIG (reference sequence). The CDR3 totals 16 residues. Germline trimming cut 4 bases from V and 0 bases from J; bases unmatched to any gene: 9. The CDR3 reads CAWTRRGRSSYNEQFF. The CDR3 region has the DNA TGTGCCTGGACCCGAAGGGGGCGGAGCTCCTACAATGAGCAGTTCTTC.

The chain joins TRBV14 to TRBJ2-5; D not certain. Trimming removed 5 bases at V and 6 bases at J, with 7 bases between. Germline loops: CDR1 SGHDN, CDR2 FVKESK. CDR3 length: 11 amino acids. Here the CDR3 DNA reads TGTGCCAGCAGCGTTCACCAGACCCAGTACTTC. Amino acids: CASSVHQTQYF.

The chain recombines TRBV28 with TRBJ2-3, with no clear D. Germline lookup yields CDR1 MDHEN and CDR2 SYDVKM. Trimming cost V 5 bases and J 2 bases, with 8 bases left between them. The CDR3 is made up of 13 amino acids. CDR3 loop: CASSGQDTDTQYF. The CDR3, as DNA: TGTGCCAGCAGTGGGCAGGACACAGATACGCAGTATTTT.

In this sample, this clone turned up once. V gene TRBV6-1 combines with J gene TRBJ2-1; 12 bases are shared with TRBD2. The V gene's germline CDR1 is MNHNS and CDR2 SASEGT. CDR3 size: 15 residues. The V segment lost 4 bases and the J segment 7 bases; nucleotides outside the gene matches: 5. Here the CDR3 reads CASSGGLAGWNEQFF. DNA of the CDR3: TGTGCCAGCAGTGGCGGACTAGCGGGATGGAATGAGCAGTTCTTC.

The genes are TRBV30 and TRBJ2-1, with a weak D call TRBD1 (6 bases). The CDR3 covers 13 residues. Germline CDR1 is GTSNPN and CDR2 is SVGIG (reference sequence). V gave up 2 bases and J gave up 4 bases, with 9 bases separating them. CDR3 sequence reads: CAWSPQGYNEQFF. The CDR3 DNA reads as TGTGCCTGGAGTCCCCAGGGGTACAATGAGCAGTTCTTC.

V gene TRBV19 combines with J gene TRBJ2-2; 8 nucleotides agree with TRBD2. V trimming: 4 bases; J trimming: 7 bases; junction bases outside the gene matches: 11. The CDR3 is 16 amino acids. Germline V lookup: CDR1 LNHDA, CDR2 SQIVND (reference sequence). CDR3 in amino acids: CASSTSGTSIGGELFF. The CDR3 nucleotides are TGTGCCAGTAGTACCTCCGGGACTAGTATCGGCGGGGAGCTGTTTTTT.

The J gene is TRBJ2-1, the V gene TRBV27; 8 bases map to TRBD1. CDR3 length equals 14 residues. V was clipped by 7 bases and J by 2 bases; unmatched bases: 4. Germline V gene data show CDR1 as MNHEY and CDR2 as SMNVEV (reference sequence). CDR3 sequence (DNA): TGTGCCAGCACCGGGACAGGACCCTACAATGAGCAGTTCTTC. As protein: CASTGTGPYNEQFF.

This rearrangement joins TRBV9 to TRBJ2-1; no definite D call. Germline CDR1 is SGDLS and CDR2 is YYNGEE. V lost 3 bases to trimming and J lost 9 bases, with 13 bases between them. The CDR3 runs 13 residues. In nucleotides, the CDR3 is TGTGCCAGCAGCGCCGCCATTTTCGGTGAGCAGTTCTTC. It translates to CASSAAIFGEQFF. The whole variable domain, filled in from reference TRBV9 and TRBJ2-1, reads DSGVTQTPKHLITATGQRVTLRCSPRSGDLSVYWYQQSLDQGLQFLIQYYNGEERAKGNILERFSAQQFPDLHSELNLSSLELGDSALYFCASSAAIFGEQFFGPGTRLTVL.

The J gene is TRBJ2-1, the V gene TRBV4-2; TRBD1 aligns across 8 bases. V was pared by 4 bases and J by 5 bases, with 10 bases of the junction left unmatched. CDR1 is LGHNA, CDR2 YNFKEQ, per germline. The CDR3 extends over 16 amino acids. CDR3 residues: CASSPTDRGRNNEQFF. The DNA of the CDR3 is TGTGCCAGCAGCCCGACAGACAGGGGCCGAAACAATGAGCAGTTCTTC.

This clone was seen a few times. The chain couples TRBV6-5 to TRBJ1-5; weak D call: TRBD1 (5 bases). Germline CDR1 MNHEY, CDR2 SVGAGI. Deletions cut 2 bases from V and 1 base from J, with 9 bases between. The CDR3 length is 15 residues. The CDR3 loop reads CASSYGGESNQPQHF. The CDR3, as DNA: TGTGCCAGCAGTTACGGGGGGGAAAGCAATCAGCCCCAGCATTTT.

The chain joins TRBV5-1 to TRBJ2-5; TRBD2 agrees at 11 bases. Germline V gives CDR1 SGHRS, CDR2 YFSETQ. The CDR3 is 15 amino acids. V lost 1 base to trimming and J lost 4 bases; unmatched junction nucleotides: 3. CDR3 in amino acids: CASSLTSGSAETQYF. The CDR3 DNA reads TGCGCCAGCAGCTTGACTAGCGGGAGCGCAGAGACCCAGTACTTC.

This clone was seen more than once but under ten times. J is TRBJ1-1 and V is TRBV6-6, with D hard to call. V gave up 0 bases and J gave up 10 bases, with 9 bases separating them. CDR3 length: 12 residues. Germline lookup yields CDR1 MNHNY and CDR2 SVGAGI (reference sequence). The DNA of the CDR3 is TGTGCCAGCAGTTACTCAAGGGAAGCAGCTTTCTTT. Residues: CASSYSREAAFF.

The J gene is TRBJ2-2, the V gene TRBV28; D is uncertain. Trimming removed 7 bases from V and 0 bases from J, with 9 bases in between. In germline, CDR1 is MDHEN, CDR2 SYDVKM. This CDR3 comprises 14 residues. The CDR3 reads CASTDDPNTGELFF. The CDR3 coding sequence is TGTGCCAGCACGGACGACCCGAACACCGGGGAGCTGTTTTTT.

V gene TRBV18 combines with J gene TRBJ1-4, with D possibly being TRBD1 (6 bases). Trimming stripped 3 bases from V and 7 bases from J, with 27 bases between. This CDR3 has 19 amino acids. CDR1 is KGHSH and CDR2 is LQKENI in the germline V gene. The CDR3 DNA sequence: TGTGCCAGCTCACCCACCGCGCTTGGCGAACAGGGCTGGGGTGAAAAACTGTTTTTT. Its protein product is CASSPTALGEQGWGEKLFF.

This chain links TRBV7-2 with TRBJ2-1; 10 positions match TRBD1. Germline CDR1 SGHTA, CDR2 FQGNSA. The CDR3 sequence is 16 residues long. V lost 1 base and J lost 3; bases outside the gene matches: 3. In DNA, the CDR3 is TGTGCCAGCAGCTTAGAGAGGACAGGGGGCTACAATGAGCAGTTCTTC. Translation gives CASSLERTGGYNEQFF.

The chain recombines TRBV5-4 with TRBJ2-1; 11 nucleotides agree with TRBD2. The CDR3 sequence is 15 residues long. Trimming cost V 5 bases and J 6 bases; bases outside gene matches: 7. CDR1 and CDR2 (germline): SGHNT, YYREEE (reference sequence). In nucleotides, the CDR3 is TGTGCCAGCAGTTATAGCGGGAGGGCCCTCAATGAGCAGTTCTTC. Translating gives CASSYSGRALNEQFF.